This TCR beta chain emerged from a study of shared clonotypes between healthy human individuals. Study in general: Each donor contributed plates that comprised three CD4 naive, three CD4 memory, two CD8 naive and one CD8 memory.

This CDR3 is 15 amino acids long. Germline V lookup: CDR1 MNHEY, CDR2 SVGAGI. Losses at the gene ends were 2 bases for V and 2 bases for J; bases not matched to a gene: 2. In regard to this clone: Its antigen is as yet unknown. This CDR3 is also generated by other DNA sequences in the sample.

Terminally differentiated effector memory CD45RA+ cells were excluded by CCR7 positive selection of CD45RO-negative cells. It was at deep level that the assay was run. Methods used by the authors: Because ImmunoSEQ provided only junction sequences with no quality scores, the filtering differed. Method: immunoSEQ multiplex PCR; TCRdb's copy keeps in-frame clones and lacks some. V and J calls and clone size are as listed in that table; D and trimming were resolved from the DNA. The sample contains around 2,000,000 clones, just under 95% of which appear only once. Study findings and constraints: On the whole, naive subsets had larger estimated richness than memory subsets had.

Sequencing used naive CD8+ T cells sorted from blood. The clonotype comes from a young man in good health. The rearrangement links TRBV6-5 to TRBJ2-2; 7 nucleotides match TRBD1. The CDR3 loop is CASSYDRANTGELFF. The CDR3 coding sequence is TGTGCCAGCAGTTACGACAGGGCAAACACCGGGGAGCTGTTTTTT.